A single T cell receptor beta chain is shown here with its context. What it binds is unknown. This record belongs to a study of cytomegalovirus exposure and HLA in healthy donors. Looking at the study overall: Falling in the Caucasian-associated ancestry cluster were about four fifths of a few hundred genotyped donors.

The CDR3 is 15 amino acids. Unmatched junction bases numbered 9, after V lost 4 bases and J lost 6 bases. Germline assignment: CDR1 SEHNR and CDR2 FQNEAQ (reference sequence). Study-wide results and caveats: There was a cluster of highly shared sequence variants that was likely a sequencing artifact.

60 Vbeta and 13 Jbeta primers were used in PCR. TCRdb keeps only in-frame clones here, not all; method: immunoSEQ multiplex PCR. This table holds approximately 110,000 clones. Material for sequencing was PBMCs. The chain recombines TRBV7-9 with TRBJ2-3, with 8 bases aligning to TRBD2. The TCR comes from a man aged 40-49 years in good health and CMV-seronegative. In DNA form, the CDR3 reads TGTGCCAGCAGCTGGAATAGCGGGATGTCGGATACGCAGTATTTT. Translated: CASSWNSGMSDTQYF.